This T cell receptor beta chain is drawn from a study of control samples from healthy donors and cancer patients (TCRdb year 2020). Libraries were made using the immunoSEQ multiplex PCR assay. TCRdb limited this immuneACCESS table to in-frame rearrangements with V and J called. A share of clones is missing; checked studies link under half to unresolved V genes, and the rest is unexplained. For this sample the table gives 98,000 or so clones, of which 79% were detected only once. The top ten clonotypes cover about 10% of the sample. To note about this clone: Its specific antigen is unknown. The record has no base qualities; no much larger clone is one base away.

V and J are truncated by 8 bases and 7 bases respectively, leaving an intervening sequence of 14 bases. The germline V gene (reference sequence) yields LNHDA for CDR1 and SQIVND for CDR2. The cysteine opens and the phenylalanine closes a CDR3 of 12 amino acids. Only the CDR3 DNA stays, 36 bases, in frame from base 1. The specimen sequenced was blood. The receptor's source is a woman younger than 45 in good health. The sequence is built from TRBV19 and TRBJ1-2; too little of a D gene remains to name it. This receptor carries the CDR3 CASGERASGYTF. The nucleotides read TGTGCCAGTGGCGAGAGGGCGAGTGGCTACACCTTC.